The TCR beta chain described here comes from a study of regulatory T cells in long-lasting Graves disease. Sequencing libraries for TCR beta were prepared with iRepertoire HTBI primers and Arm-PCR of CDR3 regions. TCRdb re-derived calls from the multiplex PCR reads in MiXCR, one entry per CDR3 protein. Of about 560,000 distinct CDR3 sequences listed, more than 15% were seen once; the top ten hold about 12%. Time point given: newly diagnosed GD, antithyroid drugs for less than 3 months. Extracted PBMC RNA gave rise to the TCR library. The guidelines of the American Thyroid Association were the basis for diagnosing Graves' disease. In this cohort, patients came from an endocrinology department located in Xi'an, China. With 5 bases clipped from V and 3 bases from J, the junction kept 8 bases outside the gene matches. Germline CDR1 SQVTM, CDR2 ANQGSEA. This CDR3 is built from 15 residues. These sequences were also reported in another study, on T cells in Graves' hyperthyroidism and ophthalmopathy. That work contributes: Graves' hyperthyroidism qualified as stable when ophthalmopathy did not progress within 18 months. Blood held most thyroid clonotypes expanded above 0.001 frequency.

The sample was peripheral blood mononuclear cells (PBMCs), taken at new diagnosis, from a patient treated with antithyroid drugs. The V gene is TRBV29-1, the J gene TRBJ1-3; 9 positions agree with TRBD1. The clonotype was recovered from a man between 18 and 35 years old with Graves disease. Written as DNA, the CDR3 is TGCAGCGTTTCTACAGGGGGCTTAAGTGGAAACACCATATATTTT. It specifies CSVSTGGLSGNTIYF.